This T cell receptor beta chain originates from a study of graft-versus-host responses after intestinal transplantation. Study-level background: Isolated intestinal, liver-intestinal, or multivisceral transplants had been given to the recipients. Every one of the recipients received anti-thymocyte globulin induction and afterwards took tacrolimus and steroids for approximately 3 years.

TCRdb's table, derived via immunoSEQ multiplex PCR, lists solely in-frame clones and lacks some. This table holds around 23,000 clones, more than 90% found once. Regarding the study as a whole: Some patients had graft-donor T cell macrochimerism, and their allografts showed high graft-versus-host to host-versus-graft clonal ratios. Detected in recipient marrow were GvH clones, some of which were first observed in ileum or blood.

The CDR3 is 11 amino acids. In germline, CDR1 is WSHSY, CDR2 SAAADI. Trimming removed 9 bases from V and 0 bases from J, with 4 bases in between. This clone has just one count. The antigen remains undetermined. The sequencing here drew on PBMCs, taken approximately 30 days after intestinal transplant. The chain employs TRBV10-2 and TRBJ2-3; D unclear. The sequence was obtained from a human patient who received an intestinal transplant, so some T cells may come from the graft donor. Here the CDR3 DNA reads TGCGCCAGTCATAGCACAGATACGCAGTATTTT. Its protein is CASHSTDTQYF.